This entry describes one T cell receptor beta chain. This record comes from a study of early T cells in non-severe SARS-CoV-2 infection. Overall study: Bulk RNA isolated from unsorted whole blood underwent sequencing; chains were not paired.

A single record per CDR3 protein comes from TCRdb applying MiXCR to the 5' RACE reads. The table lists around 57,000 distinct CDR3 sequences, 5.9% of them singletons. Germline V gene sequence: CDR1 SGHRS, CDR2 YFSETQ. V was clipped by 0 bases and J by 1 base; unmatched bases: 19. The CDR3 covers 21 residues. The chain couples TRBV5-1 to TRBJ2-4; TRBD2 matches at 7 bases. The TCR originated in an adult who was a healthcare worker with PCR-confirmed SARS-CoV-2 infection or an uninfected control (not recorded which). This material consisted of whole blood, taken at baseline. The CDR3 DNA is TGCGCCAGCAGCTTGGAAGGGGTGGCGGGAGTTGGACAATCCGCCAAAAACATTCAGTACTTC. Encoded protein: CASSLEGVAGVGQSAKNIQYF.